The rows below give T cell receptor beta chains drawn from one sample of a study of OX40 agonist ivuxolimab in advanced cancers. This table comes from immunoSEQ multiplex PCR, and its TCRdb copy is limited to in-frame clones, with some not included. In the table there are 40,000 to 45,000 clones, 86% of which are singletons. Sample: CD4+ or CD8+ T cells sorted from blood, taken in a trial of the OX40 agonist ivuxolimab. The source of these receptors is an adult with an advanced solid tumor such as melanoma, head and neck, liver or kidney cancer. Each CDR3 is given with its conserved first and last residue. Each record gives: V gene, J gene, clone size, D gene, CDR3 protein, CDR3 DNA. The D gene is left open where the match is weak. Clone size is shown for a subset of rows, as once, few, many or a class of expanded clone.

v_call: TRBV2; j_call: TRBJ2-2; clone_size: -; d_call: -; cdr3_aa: CASSEEQGQGELFF; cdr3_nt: TGTGCCAGCAGTGAAGAACAGGGCCAGGGGGAGCTGTTTTTT
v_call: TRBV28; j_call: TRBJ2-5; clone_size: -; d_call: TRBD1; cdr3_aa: CASSPQQDRSETQYF; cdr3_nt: TGTGCCAGCAGTCCGCAGCAGGACAGGTCAGAGACCCAGTACTTC
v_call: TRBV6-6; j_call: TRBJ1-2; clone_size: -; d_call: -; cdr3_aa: CASSPRDTSTYGYTF; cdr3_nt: TGTGCCAGCAGTCCTCGGGACACTAGTACCTATGGCTACACCTTC
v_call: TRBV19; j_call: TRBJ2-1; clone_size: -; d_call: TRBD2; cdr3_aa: CASSITSGTYSYNEQFF; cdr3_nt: TGTGCCAGTAGTATAACTAGCGGGACCTACTCCTACAATGAGCAGTTCTTC
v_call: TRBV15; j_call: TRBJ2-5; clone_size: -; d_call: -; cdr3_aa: CATSRGERAARVAQYF; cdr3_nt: TGTGCCACCAGCAGAGGAGAACGGGCGGCGCGAGTCGCCCAGTACTTC
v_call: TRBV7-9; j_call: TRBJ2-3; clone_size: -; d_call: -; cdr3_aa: CASSLFADTQYF; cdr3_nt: TGTGCCAGCAGCTTATTCGCGGATACGCAGTATTTT
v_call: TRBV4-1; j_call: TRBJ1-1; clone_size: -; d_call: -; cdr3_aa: CASSQGIQGGTEAFF; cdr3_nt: TGCGCCAGCAGCCAGGGGATACAGGGTGGGACTGAAGCTTTCTTT
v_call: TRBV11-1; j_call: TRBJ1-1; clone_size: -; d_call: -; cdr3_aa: CASSFGGEAFF; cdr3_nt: TGTGCCAGCAGCTTTGGGGGGGAAGCTTTCTTT
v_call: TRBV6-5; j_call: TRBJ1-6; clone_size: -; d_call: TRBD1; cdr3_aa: CATLPGQSGTGALHF; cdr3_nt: TGTGCCACCCTTCCGGGGCAGTCGGGGACAGGGGCCCTCCACTTT
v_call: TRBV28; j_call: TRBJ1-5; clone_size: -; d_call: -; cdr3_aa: CASASYRASGDQPQHF; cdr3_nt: TGTGCCAGCGCGAGTTACAGGGCTAGCGGCGATCAGCCCCAGCATTTT
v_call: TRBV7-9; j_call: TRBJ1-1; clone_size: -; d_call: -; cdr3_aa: CASSLGSDSLMNTEAFF; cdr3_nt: TGTGCCAGCAGCTTAGGGTCGGACAGTCTCATGAACACTGAAGCTTTCTTT
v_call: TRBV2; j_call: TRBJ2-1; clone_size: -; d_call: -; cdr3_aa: CASSDRTSDEQFF; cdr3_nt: TGTGCCAGCAGTGATAGGACGTCAGATGAGCAGTTCTTC
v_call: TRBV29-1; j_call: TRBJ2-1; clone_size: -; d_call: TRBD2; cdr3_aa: CSDSGSVSYNEQFF; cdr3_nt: TGCAGTGATAGCGGGTCTGTTTCCTACAATGAGCAGTTCTTC
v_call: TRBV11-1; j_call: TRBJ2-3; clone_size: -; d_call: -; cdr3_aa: CASSPTSGADTQYF; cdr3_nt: TGTGCCAGCAGCCCTACTAGTGGCGCAGATACGCAGTATTTT
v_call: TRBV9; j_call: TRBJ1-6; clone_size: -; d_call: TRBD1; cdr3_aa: CASSVVPTGGGSPLHF; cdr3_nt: TGTGCCAGCAGCGTAGTCCCGACAGGGGGTGGATCACCCCTCCACTTT
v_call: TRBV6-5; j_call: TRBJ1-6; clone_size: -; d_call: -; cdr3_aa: CASSYSSGSPLHF; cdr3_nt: TGTGCCAGCAGTTACTCGTCGGGGTCACCCCTCCACTTT
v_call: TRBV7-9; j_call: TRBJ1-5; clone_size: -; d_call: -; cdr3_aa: CASSLESVQWGNQPQHF; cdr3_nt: TGTGCCAGCAGCTTAGAGAGTGTCCAATGGGGCAATCAGCCCCAGCATTTT
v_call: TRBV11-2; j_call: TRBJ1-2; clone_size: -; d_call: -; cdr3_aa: CASSFNRANYGYTF; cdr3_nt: TGTGCCAGCAGCTTTAACAGAGCTAACTATGGCTACACCTTC
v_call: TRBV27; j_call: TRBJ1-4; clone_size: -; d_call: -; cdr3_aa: CASSLFAGNEKLFF; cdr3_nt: TGTGCCAGCAGTTTATTCGCAGGGAATGAAAAACTGTTTTTT
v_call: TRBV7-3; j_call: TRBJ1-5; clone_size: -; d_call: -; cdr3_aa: CASSSDGGAWQPQHF; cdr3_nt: TGTGCCAGCAGCTCGGACGGCGGGGCGTGGCAGCCCCAGCATTTT
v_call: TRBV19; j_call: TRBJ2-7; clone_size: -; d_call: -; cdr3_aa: CASSTLDGTYEQYF; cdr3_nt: TGTGCCAGTAGTACATTAGACGGTACCTACGAGCAGTACTTC
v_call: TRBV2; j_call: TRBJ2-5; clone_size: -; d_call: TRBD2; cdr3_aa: CASRGTSGSRETQYF; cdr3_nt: TGTGCCAGCAGAGGGACTAGCGGGAGCCGGGAGACCCAGTACTTC
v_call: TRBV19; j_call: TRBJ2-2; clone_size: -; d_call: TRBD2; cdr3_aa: CASSIRASGGPGELFF; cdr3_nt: TGTGCCAGTAGTATAAGGGCTAGCGGGGGGCCCGGGGAGCTGTTTTTT
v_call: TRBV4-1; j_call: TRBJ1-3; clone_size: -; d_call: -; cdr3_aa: CASSYLPGGAGNTIYF; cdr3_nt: TGCGCCAGCAGCTATTTGCCGGGGGGCGCTGGAAACACCATATATTTT
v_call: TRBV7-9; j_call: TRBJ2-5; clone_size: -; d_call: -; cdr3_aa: CASSHGTLQETQYF; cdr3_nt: TGTGCCAGCAGCCATGGAACACTCCAAGAGACCCAGTACTTC
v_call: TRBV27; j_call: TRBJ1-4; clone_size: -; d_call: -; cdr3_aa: CASSFQADGKLFF; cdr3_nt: TGTGCCAGCAGTTTTCAGGCAGACGGTAAACTGTTTTTT
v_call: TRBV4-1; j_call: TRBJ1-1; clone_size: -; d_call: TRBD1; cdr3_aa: CASSQYKGANTEAFF; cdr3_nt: TGCGCCAGCAGCCAATATAAGGGGGCGAACACTGAAGCTTTCTTT
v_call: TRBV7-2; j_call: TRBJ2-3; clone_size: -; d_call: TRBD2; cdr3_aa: CASSLDLMTSGFVKTQYF; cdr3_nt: TGTGCCAGCAGCTTAGACCTAATGACTAGCGGATTCGTGAAGACGCAGTATTTT
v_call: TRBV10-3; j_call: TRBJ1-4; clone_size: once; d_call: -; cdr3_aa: CAISDPKINEKLFF; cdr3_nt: TGTGCCATCAGTGATCCGAAGATAAATGAAAAACTGTTTTTT
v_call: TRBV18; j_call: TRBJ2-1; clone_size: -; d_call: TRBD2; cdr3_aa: CASSPVPGLASYNEQFF; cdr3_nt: TGTGCCAGCTCACCAGTCCCGGGACTAGCGTCCTACAATGAGCAGTTCTTC
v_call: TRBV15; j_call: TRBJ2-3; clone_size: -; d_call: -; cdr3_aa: CATSREAQGTADTQYF; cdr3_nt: TGTGCCACCAGCAGAGAAGCCCAGGGTACCGCAGATACGCAGTATTTT
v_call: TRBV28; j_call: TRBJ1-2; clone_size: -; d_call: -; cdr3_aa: CATQSSYGYTF; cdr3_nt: TGTGCCACACAGTCATCCTATGGCTACACCTTC
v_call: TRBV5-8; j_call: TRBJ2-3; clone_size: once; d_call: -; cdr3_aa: CASSWNRGGVNTQYF; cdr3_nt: TGTGCCAGCAGCTGGAACCGAGGGGGGGTGAATACGCAGTATTTT
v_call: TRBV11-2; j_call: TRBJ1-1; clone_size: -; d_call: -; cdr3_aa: CASSLEGGRNTEAFF; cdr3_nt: TGTGCCAGCAGCTTAGAGGGGGGGAGGAACACTGAAGCTTTCTTT
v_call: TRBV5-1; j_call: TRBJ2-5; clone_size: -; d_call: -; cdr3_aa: CASSLGDQETQYF; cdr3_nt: TGCGCCAGCAGCTTGGGGGACCAAGAGACCCAGTACTTC
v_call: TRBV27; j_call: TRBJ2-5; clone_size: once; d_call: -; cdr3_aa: CASSFANGVETQYF; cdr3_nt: TGTGCCAGCAGTTTCGCGAATGGGGTAGAGACCCAGTACTTC
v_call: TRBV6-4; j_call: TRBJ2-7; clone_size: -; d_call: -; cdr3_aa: CASSDSIEYF; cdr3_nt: TGTGCCAGCAGTGACTCCATCGAATACTTC
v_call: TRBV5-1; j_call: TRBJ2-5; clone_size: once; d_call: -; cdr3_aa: CASSLASQETQYF; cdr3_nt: TGCGCCAGCAGCTTGGCATCCCAAGAGACCCAGTACTTC
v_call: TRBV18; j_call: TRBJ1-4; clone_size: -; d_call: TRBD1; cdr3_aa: CASSPDRDEKLFF; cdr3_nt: TGTGCCAGCTCACCCGACAGGGATGAAAAACTGTTTTTT
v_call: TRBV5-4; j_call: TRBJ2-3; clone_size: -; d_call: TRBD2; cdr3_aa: CASSYRRGGGGADTQYF; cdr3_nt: TGTGCCAGCAGCTACCGGCGCGGGGGGGGCGGCGCAGATACGCAGTATTTT
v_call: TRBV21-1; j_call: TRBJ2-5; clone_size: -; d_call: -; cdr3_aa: CASSKDGLGTVGETQYF; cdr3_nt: TGTGCCAGCAGCAAAGATGGGTTGGGAACGGTGGGTGAGACCCAGTACTTC
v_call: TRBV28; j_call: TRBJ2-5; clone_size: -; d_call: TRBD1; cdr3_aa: CASSLNRGHGGQYF; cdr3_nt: TGTGCCAGCAGTTTAAACAGGGGGCACGGTGGCCAGTACTTC
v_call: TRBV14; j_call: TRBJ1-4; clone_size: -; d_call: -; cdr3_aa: CASSQDRGRINEKLFF; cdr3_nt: TGTGCCAGCAGCCAAGATCGGGGGAGGATTAATGAAAAACTGTTTTTT
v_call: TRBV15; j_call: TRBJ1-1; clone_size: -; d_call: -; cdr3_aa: CATSKTVNTEAFF; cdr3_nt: TGTGCCACCAGCAAGACAGTGAACACTGAAGCTTTCTTT
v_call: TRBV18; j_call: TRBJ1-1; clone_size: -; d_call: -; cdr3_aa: CASSEGEGAFF; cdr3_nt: TGTGCCAGCTCCGAGGGGGAGGGGGCTTTCTTT
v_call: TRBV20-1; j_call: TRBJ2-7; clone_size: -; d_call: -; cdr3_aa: CSASTSYEQYF; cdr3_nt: TGCAGTGCTAGTACTTCCTACGAGCAGTACTTC
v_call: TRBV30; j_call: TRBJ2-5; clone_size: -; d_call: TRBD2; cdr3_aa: CAGGAGGVSRTQYF; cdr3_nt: TGTGCCGGGGGAGCGGGGGGGGTTTCGAGGACCCAGTACTTC
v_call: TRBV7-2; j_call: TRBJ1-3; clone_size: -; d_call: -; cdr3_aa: CASSLGVGRDTIYF; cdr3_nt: TGTGCCAGCAGCTTAGGCGTGGGTCGGGACACCATATATTTT
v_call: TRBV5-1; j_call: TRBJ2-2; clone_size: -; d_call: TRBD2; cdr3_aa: CASSPGTSIVGELFF; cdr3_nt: TGCGCCAGCAGCCCCGGGACTAGCATTGTCGGGGAGCTGTTTTTT
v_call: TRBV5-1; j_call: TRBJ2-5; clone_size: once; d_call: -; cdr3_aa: CASSPTLGPETQYF; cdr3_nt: TGCGCCAGCAGCCCCACCCTGGGGCCAGAGACCCAGTACTTC
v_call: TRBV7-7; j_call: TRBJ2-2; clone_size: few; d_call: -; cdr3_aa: CASSLGGGGGELFF; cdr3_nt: TGTGCTAGCAGCTTAGGAGGGGGCGGAGGGGAGCTGTTTTTT
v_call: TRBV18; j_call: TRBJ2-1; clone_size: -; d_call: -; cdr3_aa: CASSPTTQGGGNEQFF; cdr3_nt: TGTGCCAGCTCACCTACGACCCAGGGGGGAGGTAATGAGCAGTTCTTC
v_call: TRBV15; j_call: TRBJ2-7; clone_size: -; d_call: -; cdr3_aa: CATSGGVGQRYEQYF; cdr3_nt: TGTGCCACCAGCGGGGGGGTTGGACAGCGGTACGAGCAGTACTTC